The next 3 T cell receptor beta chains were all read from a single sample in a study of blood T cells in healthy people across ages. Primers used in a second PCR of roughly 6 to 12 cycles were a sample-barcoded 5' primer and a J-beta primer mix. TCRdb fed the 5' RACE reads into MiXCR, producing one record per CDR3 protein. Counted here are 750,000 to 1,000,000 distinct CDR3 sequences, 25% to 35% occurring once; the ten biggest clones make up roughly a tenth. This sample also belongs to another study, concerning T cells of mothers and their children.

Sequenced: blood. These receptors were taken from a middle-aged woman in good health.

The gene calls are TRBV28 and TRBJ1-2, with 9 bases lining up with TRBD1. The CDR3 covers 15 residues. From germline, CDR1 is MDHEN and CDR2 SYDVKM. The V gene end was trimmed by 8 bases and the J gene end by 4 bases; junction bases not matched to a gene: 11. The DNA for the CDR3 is TGTGCCAGCCGAGTTACGGGACAGGGAACCTATGGCTACACCTTC. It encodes CASRVTGQGTYGYTF.

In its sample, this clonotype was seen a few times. In nucleotides, the CDR3 is TGTGCCAGCATCGGGGGGCTGGGGAATGAGCAGTTCTTC. Amino acid sequence: CASIGGLGNEQFF. This chain joins TRBV28 and TRBJ2-1; tentative D call: TRBD2 (7 bases). V dropped 7 bases and J dropped 7 bases, with 14 bases sitting between them. The CDR3 has 13 residues. Germline V CDR1 and CDR2: MDHEN, SYDVKM.

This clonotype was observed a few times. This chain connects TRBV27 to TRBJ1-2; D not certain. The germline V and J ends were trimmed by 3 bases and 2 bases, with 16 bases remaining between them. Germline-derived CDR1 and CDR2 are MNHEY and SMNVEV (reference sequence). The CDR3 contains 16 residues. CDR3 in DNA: TGTGCCAGCAGTTTGCTCCCGAGTGGAAAAAACTATGGCTACACCTTC. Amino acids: CASSLLPSGKNYGYTF.